These 19 T cell receptor beta chains originate from one sample sequenced in a study of chemoradiotherapy in HPV16-positive cancers. Repertoires were generated with immunoSEQ multiplex PCR, while TCRdb's copy carries only in-frame clones and drops some. The sample lists 25,000 to 40,000 clones, about nine tenths seen once, with 3.1% in the top ten. This specimen consisted of blood, obtained from a patient who underwent chemoradiotherapy. These receptors were taken from a human donor with HPV-associated anogenital cancer.

This clone has more than one count but fewer than ten. V is TRBV30 and J is TRBJ1-3, with a weak D call TRBD1 (5 bases). This CDR3 is 15 amino acids long. Per the germline V gene, CDR1 is GTSNPN and CDR2 is SVGIG (reference sequence). Trimming cost V 7 bases and J 0 bases, with 16 bases left between them. CDR3 amino acids: CAYLYPGPSGNTIYF. CDR3 nucleotide sequence: TGTGCCTACCTATACCCGGGGCCCTCTGGAAACACCATATATTTT.

The rearrangement uses TRBV11-2 and TRBJ2-2; the D gene is possibly TRBD2 (6 bases). The CDR3 is 16 residues long. V was cut by 5 bases and J by 8 bases, with 21 bases left in between. CDR1 SGHAT and CDR2 FQNNGV come from the germline V gene. The CDR3 loop is CASSQTPTTRRGELFF. Written as DNA, the CDR3 is TGTGCCAGCAGCCAAACCCCAACGACTAGAAGGGGGGAGCTGTTTTTT.

This rearrangement joins TRBV12-5 to TRBJ2-1; D is unclear. The V gene's germline CDR1 is LGHNT and CDR2 FRNRAP. V lost 11 bases and J lost 6, with 14 bases in between. The CDR3 contains 12 residues. The CDR3 DNA is TGTGCTTACACCGCCCCCTTCAATGAGCAGTTCTTC. Its translation is CAYTAPFNEQFF.

This clone showed up just once. This chain connects TRBV7-2 to TRBJ1-2, with D unclear. Germline V gene data show CDR1 as SGHTA and CDR2 as FQGNSA. This CDR3 is 13 amino acids long. Between the trimmed V and J ends, which lost 4 bases and 0 bases, there was a span of 6 bases. CDR3 region: CASSSQANYGYTF. The CDR3 DNA follows: TGTGCCAGCAGCTCGCAGGCTAACTATGGCTACACCTTC.

This chain links TRBV9 with TRBJ2-7; 7 bases align to TRBD1. Germline V lookup: CDR1 SGDLS, CDR2 YYNGEE. The CDR3 contains 14 residues. The V gene end was trimmed by 4 bases and the J gene end by 3 bases; junction bases not matched to a gene: 7. The CDR3 DNA follows: TGTGCCAGCAGCCCAACGGGACAGAGCTACGAGCAGTACTTC. Translation: CASSPTGQSYEQYF.

The chain combines TRBV9 with TRBJ1-1; D perhaps matches TRBD1 (5 bases). This CDR3 has 18 amino acids. V was cut by 0 bases and J by 1 base, with 19 bases left in between. The germline V gene encodes CDR1 SGDLS and CDR2 YYNGEE. The CDR3 loop is CASSVVSVGEGSNTEAFF. CDR3 in DNA: TGTGCCAGCAGCGTAGTCAGCGTGGGGGAGGGATCGAACACTGAAGCTTTCTTT.

This chain connects TRBV5-5 to TRBJ1-1; D call uncertain. Germline-derived CDR1 and CDR2 are SGHKS and YYEKEE (reference sequence). The CDR3 sequence is 12 residues long. The germline V and J ends were trimmed by 3 bases and 6 bases, with 9 bases remaining between them. The CDR3 loop is CASSYTQAEAFF. In nucleotides, the CDR3 is TGTGCCAGCAGCTATACTCAGGCTGAAGCTTTCTTT.

This clone has just a few counts. This sequence joins TRBV7-7 and TRBJ2-2, with D unresolved. The CDR3 spans 14 residues. Germline V CDR1 and CDR2: SSHAT, FNYEAQ (reference sequence). The V and J ends lost 6 bases and 3 bases respectively, with 11 bases between them. This CDR3 is CASSPPGYTGELFF. The CDR3 region has the DNA TGTGCCAGCAGTCCCCCGGGCTACACCGGGGAGCTGTTTTTT.

The chain is built from TRBV7-6 and TRBJ1-3, with TRBD1 as a possible D gene (5 bases). The V end lost 0 bases, the J end lost 3 bases, and 15 bases lay between the germline ends. This CDR3 spans 17 amino acids. Germline V gene data show CDR1 as SGHVS and CDR2 as FNYEAQ. The CDR3 loop is CASSLASRTNVGNTIYF. CDR3 nucleotides: TGTGCCAGCAGCTTAGCGAGTCGGACAAACGTTGGAAACACCATATATTTT.

This clone was seen just once. The gene calls are TRBV2 and TRBJ2-7; 9 nucleotides agree with TRBD2. Germline values: CDR1 SNHLY, CDR2 FYNNEI. V lost 6 bases and J lost 1; bases outside the gene matches: 4. The CDR3 spans 14 residues. The CDR3 here is CASRTSGLSYEQYF. CDR3 in DNA: TGTGCCAGCAGGACTAGCGGCCTTTCCTACGAGCAGTACTTC. The variable domain in full, completed from reference TRBV2 and TRBJ2-7, reads EPEVTQTPSHQVTQMGQEVILRCVPISNHLYFYWYRQILGQKVEFLVSFYNNEISEKSEIFDDQFSVERPDGSNFTLKIRSTKLEDSAMYFCASRTSGLSYEQYFGPGTRLTVT.

The chain couples TRBV5-5 to TRBJ1-2; D gene unclear. This CDR3 is built from 17 residues. The V end lost 0 bases, the J end lost 6 bases, and 21 bases lay between the germline ends. The germline CDR1 and CDR2 sequences are SGHKS and YYEKEE (reference sequence). This CDR3 is CASSLDLTKGGWDGYTF. CDR3 coding DNA: TGTGCCAGCAGCTTGGACCTAACCAAGGGAGGTTGGGATGGCTACACCTTC.

The V and J genes are TRBV7-2 and TRBJ2-2; D unclear. This CDR3 comprises 12 residues. Germline CDR1 reads SGHTA; CDR2 reads FQGNSA. Trimming stripped 4 bases from V and 4 bases from J, with 4 bases between. The CDR3: CASSSPTGELFF. For the CDR3, the DNA is TGTGCCAGCAGCTCGCCCACCGGGGAGCTGTTTTTT.

V is TRBV7-7 and J is TRBJ2-2; D is perhaps TRBD1 (5 bases). CDR1 and CDR2 (germline): SSHAT, FNYEAQ (reference sequence). The V gene lost 1 base and the J gene lost 6 bases, with 9 bases spanning the gap. The CDR3 has 14 residues. CDR3 sequence: CASSLDRTSGELFF. The CDR3 DNA reads TGTGCCAGCAGCTTAGACAGGACCTCCGGGGAGCTGTTTTTT.

This clone occurred a few times. CDR3 DNA: TGTGCCAGCAGCTTGGCCTCAGGGTACACAGATACGCAGTATTTT. It specifies CASSLASGYTDTQYF. The chain has TRBV5-4 and TRBJ2-3; tentatively, D is TRBD1 (5 bases). The germline V gene has CDR1 SGHNT and CDR2 YYREEE (reference sequence). V lost 0 bases and J 2 bases, leaving 10 bases between the germline ends. The CDR3 spans 15 residues.

The gene calls are TRBV27 and TRBJ1-1; D remains unclear. The V end lost 5 bases, the J end lost 4 bases, and 17 bases lay between the germline ends. CDR3 length equals 15 residues. The germline gives CDR1 MNHEY, CDR2 SMNVEV (reference sequence). In nucleotides, the CDR3 is TGTGCCAGCAGTAGTGACGGAGGGTTTCTCACTGAAGCTTTCTTT. Its translation: CASSSDGGFLTEAFF.

The chain couples TRBV9 to TRBJ2-5, with D perhaps being TRBD1 or TRBD2 (5 bases each). CDR1 is SGDLS and CDR2 is YYNGEE in the germline V gene. This CDR3 contains 13 residues. Between the trimmed V and J ends, which lost 1 base and 4 bases, there was a span of 8 bases. The CDR3 is CASSVSGGETQYF. The CDR3 DNA follows: TGTGCCAGCAGCGTAAGTGGGGGAGAGACCCAGTACTTC.

The V and J genes are TRBV6-5 and TRBJ1-2; possible D gene TRBD1, 5 bases. Trimming removed 5 bases at V and 4 bases at J, with 11 bases between. Germline V lookup: CDR1 MNHEY, CDR2 SVGAGI. The CDR3 loop spans 13 amino acids. The CDR3 here is CASSTDGGYGYTF. CDR3 nucleotides: TGTGCCAGCAGTACCGACGGGGGCTATGGCTACACCTTC.

This clone occurred once. V usage is TRBV6-6 and J usage is TRBJ2-1, with TRBD1 matching 9 bases. Trimming removed 6 bases from V and 8 bases from J; junction bases left unmatched: 11. Germline V gene sequence: CDR1 MNHNY, CDR2 SVGAGI (reference sequence). CDR3 length: 15 amino acids. The DNA for the CDR3 is TGTGCCAGCAGAACCCTTGGACAGGGGAACGATGAGCAGTTCTTC. Its translation: CASRTLGQGNDEQFF.

The chain combines TRBV18 with TRBJ2-5; D is unclear. Germline V gene data show CDR1 as KGHSH and CDR2 as LQKENI. The V end was cut by 4 bases, the J end by 1 base, with 4 bases between. The CDR3 is made up of 12 amino acids. As DNA, the CDR3 is TGTGCCAGCTCACAACCCCAAGAGACCCAGTACTTC. Encoded protein: CASSQPQETQYF.